Shown below are 22 T cell receptor beta chains from a single sample sequenced in a study of cytomegalovirus exposure and HLA in healthy donors. Both 60 Vbeta primers and 13 Jbeta primers went into the PCR. The table came from immunoSEQ multiplex PCR; TCRdb's copy has only in-frame clones and leaves some out. The repertoire includes 130,000 or so clones, about 9.4% of them detected once, and around 6% sits in the top ten. Sample: PBMCs. The origin of the receptors is a woman between 40 and 50 years old in good health and CMV-seropositive.

This chain connects TRBV29-1 to TRBJ2-7, with 8 bases fitting TRBD1. The V and J ends lost 6 bases and 5 bases, in that order; junction bases with no gene match: 9. CDR3 size: 13 residues. The V gene's germline CDR1 is SQVTM and CDR2 ANQGSEA. The CDR3 reads CSVAGTGVHEQYF. CDR3 DNA sequence: TGCAGCGTGGCCGGGACAGGAGTTCACGAGCAGTACTTC.

This clone was counted only a few times. Germline and junction disagree at one end, which may indicate a read error. The V and J genes are TRBV2 and TRBJ1-2, with TRBD1 matching 7 bases. The germline gives CDR1 SNHLY, CDR2 FYNNEI. The CDR3 length is 13 residues. The CDR3 reads CASREDRVHGYTF. DNA for the CDR3: TGTGCCAGCAGAGAAGACAGGGTTCATGGCTACACCTTC.

This clone was recorded a few times. CDR3 bases: TGTGCCAGCAGCTTGGGGTACACATCTGAAAAACTGTTTTTT. This codes for CASSLGYTSEKLFF. The chain is built from TRBV5-6 and TRBJ1-4, with unresolved D. This CDR3 region has 14 residues. Trimming removed 0 bases from V and 7 bases from J, with 10 bases in between. Looked up from germline, CDR1 is SGHDT and CDR2 is YYEEEE.

The V call is TRBV7-9, the J call TRBJ2-3, with D possibly being TRBD1 (6 bases). The V gene lost 5 bases and the J gene lost 3 bases, with 21 bases spanning the gap. This CDR3 has 17 residues. Germline CDR1 is SEHNR and CDR2 is FQNEAQ (reference sequence). CDR3 protein: CASSKPLTGTGTDTQYF. In DNA form, the CDR3 reads TGTGCCAGCAGCAAACCACTTACAGGGACGGGAACAGATACGCAGTATTTT.

This clone has only a few counts. V is TRBV4-1 and J is TRBJ2-7, with TRBD1 matching 9 bases. The CDR3 spans 18 residues. The germline V gene encodes CDR1 MGHRA and CDR2 YSYEKL. V was clipped by 1 base and J by 3 bases; unmatched bases: 13. The CDR3 DNA reads TGCGCCAGCAGCCAAGTTGGTTCCGGGACAGGGTCTTTCTACGAGCAGTACTTC. This codes for CASSQVGSGTGSFYEQYF.

In its sample, this clone was seen a few times. The genes are TRBV6-5 and TRBJ2-7; 11 bases map to TRBD2. The CDR3 runs to 14 residues. With V trimmed by 5 bases and J by 9 bases, 9 bases remained unmatched. Germline CDR1 MNHEY, CDR2 SVGAGI. The CDR3 DNA is TGTGCCAGCAGTACGGGACTAGCGGCGGTGACGCAGTACTTC. Translated: CASSTGLAAVTQYF.

This clone was seen only a few times. The gene calls are TRBV28 and TRBJ2-7, with 8 bases lining up with TRBD1. The germline V gene encodes CDR1 MDHEN and CDR2 SYDVKM. V was pared by 6 bases and J by 0 bases, with 13 bases of the junction left unmatched. This CDR3 comprises 17 residues. Written as DNA, the CDR3 is TGTGCCAGCAGGACCCGGACAGGGCGGCGGGGCTCCTACGAGCAGTACTTC. As protein: CASRTRTGRRGSYEQYF. Based on the CDR3 plus reference TRBV28 and TRBJ2-7, the full variable domain is DVKVTQSSRYLVKRTGEKVFLECVQDMDHENMFWYRQDPGLGLRLIYFSYDVKMKEKGDIPEGYSVSREKKERFSLILESASTNQTSMYLCASRTRTGRRGSYEQYFGPGTRLTVT.

This rearrangement joins TRBV5-1 to TRBJ1-5, with D hard to call. The length of the CDR3 is 15 residues. Germline CDR1 is SGHRS and CDR2 is YFSETQ. Trimming stripped 0 bases from V and 4 bases from J, with 11 bases between. CDR3 in DNA: TGCGCCAGCAGCTTGGAGGCAGGAACTAATCAGCCCCAGCATTTT. Residues: CASSLEAGTNQPQHF.

This clone has more than one count but fewer than ten. This chain connects TRBV5-1 to TRBJ1-1; 10 positions match TRBD1. From germline, CDR1 is SGHRS and CDR2 YFSETQ. Losses at the gene ends were 4 bases for V and 4 bases for J; bases not matched to a gene: 4. The CDR3 covers 14 residues. The CDR3 nucleotides read TGCGCCAGCAGCATCGGGACAGGGGCCACTGAAGCTTTCTTT. Protein product: CASSIGTGATEAFF. Based on the CDR3 plus reference TRBV5-1 and TRBJ1-1, the full variable domain is KAGVTQTPRYLIKTRGQQVTLSCSPISGHRSVSWYQQTPGQGLQFLFEYFSETQRNKGNFPGRFSGRQFSNSRSEMNVSTLELGDSALYLCASSIGTGATEAFFGQGTRLTVV.

This chain connects TRBV2 to TRBJ1-4; D remains unclear. CDR3 length equals 13 residues. Trimming pared 6 bases from V and 7 bases from J, leaving 12 bases between. Germline CDR1 SNHLY, CDR2 FYNNEI. The CDR3 DNA follows: TGTGCCAGCAGGCTCCGGGAGGGTGAAAAACTGTTTTTT. Its translation is CASRLREGEKLFF.

Notes on this clone: The germline gene is not matched at one end of the junction; a read error may be the cause. The V and J genes are TRBV7-6 and TRBJ1-5; D remains unclear. Germline V gene lookup returns CDR1 SGHVS and CDR2 FNYEAQ. The CDR3 has 15 residues. CDR3 in amino acids: CASSFGYGSGQHQHF. In DNA, the CDR3 is TGTGCCAGCAGCTTCGGGTACGGTTCCGGTCAGCACCAGCATTTT.

The J gene is TRBJ2-3, the V gene TRBV19; 14 bases map to TRBD2. The J segment lost 5 bases and the V segment lost 8 bases, leaving 3 bases of the junction unmatched. The CDR3 runs 14 residues. Germline values: CDR1 LNHDA, CDR2 SQIVND (reference sequence). DNA for the CDR3: TGTGCCAGTTCGGGACTAGCGGGGGTAGATACGCAGTATTTT. Its protein product is CASSGLAGVDTQYF.

This clone was detected only a few times. The J gene is TRBJ2-7, the V gene TRBV7-6, with D possibly TRBD1 on 5 matching bases. Trimming took off 2 bases at V and 2 bases at J, with 19 bases between the two ends. Germline CDR1 SGHVS, CDR2 FNYEAQ. The CDR3 runs 17 residues. CDR3 loop: CASSLPILGRVPYEQYF. CDR3 sequence (DNA): TGTGCCAGCAGCTTACCCATCCTGGGGCGAGTGCCCTACGAGCAGTACTTC.

V is TRBV6-5 and J is TRBJ1-2; TRBD1 aligns across 8 bases. Trimming cost V 6 bases and J 6 bases; bases outside gene matches: 6. Germline lookup yields CDR1 MNHEY and CDR2 SVGAGI. The CDR3 length is 13 residues. In DNA, the CDR3 is TGTGCCAGCAGCCCAGGGGGCGCGAATGGCTACACCTTC. Its protein is CASSPGGANGYTF.

This clone was detected a few times. The J gene is TRBJ1-5, the V gene TRBV5-8, with a tentative D call TRBD1 (5 bases). The germline V gene has CDR1 SGHTS and CDR2 YDEGEE. Trimming removed 2 bases at V and 4 bases at J, with 19 bases between. The CDR3 extends over 17 amino acids. CDR3 region: CASSFFGGDGRNQPQHF. The CDR3 region has the DNA TGTGCCAGCAGCTTTTTTGGGGGGGACGGGCGAAATCAGCCCCAGCATTTT.

This clone has more than one count but fewer than ten. The V and J genes are TRBV28 and TRBJ1-4; weak D call: TRBD1 (5 bases). CDR1 is MDHEN, CDR2 SYDVKM, per germline. V shed 4 bases and J shed 7 bases, with 10 bases lying between them. The CDR3 extends over 13 amino acids. The CDR3 sequence: CASSSGHFEKLFF. The CDR3 nucleotides are TGTGCCAGCAGTTCCGGACACTTTGAAAAACTGTTTTTT.

CDR3: CASSLARGAHTQYF. CDR3 DNA: TGTGCCAGCAGCTTAGCGCGGGGGGCGCATACGCAGTATTTT. This chain connects TRBV7-2 to TRBJ2-3; 8 bases are a match to TRBD2. J was trimmed by 7 bases and V by 0 bases; bases with no gene match: 3. CDR1 SGHTA and CDR2 FQGNSA come from the germline V gene. CDR3 length: 14 amino acids.

This clone was detected only a few times. V gene TRBV5-1 combines with J gene TRBJ2-1, with TRBD2 matching over 9 bases. V trimming: 3 bases; J trimming: 0 bases; junction bases outside the gene matches: 16. Germline V gives CDR1 SGHRS, CDR2 YFSETQ. CDR3 length equals 20 residues. The CDR3 region is CASSYGGSSGDRISYNEQFF. The CDR3 DNA follows: TGCGCCAGCAGCTATGGAGGCTCTAGCGGGGACCGGATCTCCTACAATGAGCAGTTCTTC.

This clone was observed once. The chain couples TRBV5-4 to TRBJ2-7; D remains unclear. Between the trimmed V and J ends, which lost 4 bases and 1 base, there was a span of 15 bases. The CDR3 has 15 amino acids. Per germline, CDR1 SGHNT and CDR2 YYREEE (reference sequence). The CDR3 nucleotides are TGTGCCAGCAGCCTAACGGGTTCAACTTCCTACGAGCAGTACTTC. Protein sequence: CASSLTGSTSYEQYF.

This clone was seen a handful of times. The V gene is TRBV6-5, the J gene TRBJ1-1; maybe TRBD1 (6 bases). The CDR3 contains 13 residues. Between the trimmed V and J ends, which lost 5 bases and 4 bases, there was a span of 11 bases. From germline, CDR1 is MNHEY and CDR2 SVGAGI. CDR3 loop: CASSGRGSTEAFF. The CDR3 nucleotides are TGTGCCAGCAGTGGCAGGGGCAGCACTGAAGCTTTCTTT.

This clone occurred a few times. This sequence joins TRBV7-9 and TRBJ2-2; maybe TRBD1 (5 bases). Germline loops: CDR1 SEHNR, CDR2 FQNEAQ (reference sequence). The germline V and J ends were trimmed by 9 bases and 1 base, with 12 bases remaining between them. This CDR3 is built from 14 residues. The CDR3 nucleotides read TGTGCCAGTCCAGGGTCGCGGAACACCGGGGAGCTGTTTTTT. Translated: CASPGSRNTGELFF.

This chain joins TRBV7-9 and TRBJ2-1; weak D call: TRBD2 (5 bases). The CDR3 length is 17 residues. Between the trimmed V and J ends, which lost 4 bases and 7 bases, there was a span of 23 bases. Per the germline V gene, CDR1 is SEHNR and CDR2 is FQNEAQ (reference sequence). Written as DNA, the CDR3 is TGTGCCAGCAGCTCCACCGCCCCTAGCCCTAACGGGAATGAGCAGTTCTTC. It translates to CASSSTAPSPNGNEQFF.